These 18 T cell receptor beta chains came from one sample sequenced in a study of cytomegalovirus exposure and HLA in healthy donors. Repertoires were generated with immunoSEQ multiplex PCR, while TCRdb's copy carries only in-frame clones and drops some. The sample lists around 150,000 clones; roughly nine tenths were seen once. Sequenced sample: PBMCs. All receptors derive from a woman younger than 45 in good health and CMV-seronegative.

This rearrangement joins TRBV28 to TRBJ2-7, with a tentative D call TRBD2 (6 bases). The CDR3 has 12 amino acids. V was shortened by 6 bases and J by 6 bases, with 12 bases between the two germline ends. Germline loops: CDR1 MDHEN, CDR2 SYDVKM. CDR3 in amino acids: CASSPGGSEQYF. The DNA of the CDR3 is TGTGCCAGCAGCCCCGGGGGTAGCGAGCAGTACTTC.

V and J are TRBV19 and TRBJ1-5; D is possibly TRBD1 (5 bases). Germline loops: CDR1 LNHDA, CDR2 SQIVND (reference sequence). There are 16 residues in the CDR3. Deletions cut 5 bases from V and 0 bases from J, with 14 bases between. CDR3 bases: TGTGCCAGTAGTTTGGTCAGGGCGGGTAGCAATCAGCCCCAGCATTTT. Protein sequence: CASSLVRAGSNQPQHF.

This clone was counted a few times. This chain uses TRBV7-2 with TRBJ1-5, with D possibly TRBD1 on 6 matching bases. The germline gives CDR1 SGHTA, CDR2 FQGNSA. The ends were cut back, 7 bases at V and 3 bases at J, with 13 bases in the middle. The CDR3 loop spans 14 amino acids. As DNA, the CDR3 is TGTGCCAGCAACCAGGGGCGGTTCAATCAGCCCCAGCATTTT. As protein: CASNQGRFNQPQHF. The complete variable domain, with remaining parts taken from reference TRBV7-2 and TRBJ1-5, reads GAGVSQSPSNKVTEKGKDVELRCDPISGHTALYWYRQSLGQGLEFLIYFQGNSAPDKSGLPSDRFSAERTGGSVSTLTIQRTQQEDSAVYLCASNQGRFNQPQHFGDGTRLSIL.

The gene calls are TRBV10-3 and TRBJ1-4; no definite D call. Germline-derived CDR1 and CDR2 are ENHRY and SYGVKD. This CDR3 comprises 16 residues. The ends were cut back, 0 bases at V and 2 bases at J, with 10 bases in the middle. The CDR3 DNA is TGTGCCATCAGTGAGTCGAGGGCGCAGACTAATGAAAAACTGTTTTTT. It yields the protein CAISESRAQTNEKLFF.

The V call is TRBV5-1, the J call TRBJ1-3; TRBD1 aligns across 7 bases. The V gene end was trimmed by 0 bases and the J gene end by 4 bases; junction bases not matched to a gene: 1. This CDR3 comprises 14 residues. Germline assignment: CDR1 SGHRS and CDR2 YFSETQ. This CDR3 reads CASSLEQGGNTIYF. In nucleotides, the CDR3 is TGCGCCAGCAGCTTGGAACAGGGGGGAAACACCATATATTTT.

The chain joins TRBV4-1 to TRBJ1-1; 7 nucleotides align to TRBD1. Germline CDR1 MGHRA, CDR2 YSYEKL. The CDR3 runs to 12 residues. V gave up 3 bases and J gave up 8 bases; unmatched junction bases: 3. The CDR3 spells CASSQGGQEAFF. The CDR3 coding sequence is TGCGCCAGCAGCCAGGGGGGACAGGAAGCTTTCTTT.

The chain uses TRBV6-5 and TRBJ2-5; D gene ambiguous. V was pared by 5 bases and J by 0 bases, with 10 bases between. Germline CDR1 reads MNHEY; CDR2 reads SVGAGI. This CDR3 is built from 14 residues. The CDR3 here is CASSRAANQETQYF. CDR3 nucleotides: TGTGCCAGCAGTCGTGCGGCCAACCAAGAGACCCAGTACTTC.

The DNA of the CDR3 is TGTGCCAGCAGCGCGGACAGGGGGAGTTGGCATGGCTACACCTTC. It yields the protein CASSADRGSWHGYTF. The V and J genes are TRBV25-1 and TRBJ1-2; 10 nucleotides agree with TRBD1. Germline values: CDR1 MGHDK, CDR2 SYGVNS. With 6 bases clipped from V and 6 bases from J, the junction kept 10 bases outside the gene matches. The CDR3 has 15 residues.

The rearrangement links TRBV5-1 to TRBJ2-1; 8 nucleotides line up with TRBD1. This CDR3 spans 14 amino acids. Germline lookup yields CDR1 SGHRS and CDR2 YFSETQ. J was trimmed by 7 bases and V by 2 bases; bases with no gene match: 5. The DNA for the CDR3 is TGCGCCAGCAGCTTACAGGGGGTGGGAAATGAGCAGTTCTTC. Protein sequence: CASSLQGVGNEQFF.

The chain combines TRBV7-3 with TRBJ2-7, with D tentatively TRBD2 (7 bases). Trimming removed 5 bases at V and 3 bases at J, with 11 bases between. The CDR3 totals 13 residues. The germline CDR1 and CDR2 sequences are SGHTA and FQGTGA. Here the CDR3 DNA reads TGTGCCAGCAGCCTGGGAGGGGGCTACGAGCAGTACTTC. This codes for CASSLGGGYEQYF.

This chain uses TRBV28 with TRBJ2-1; perhaps TRBD2 as D (5 bases). Trimming removed 6 bases from V and 0 bases from J, with 9 bases in between. The CDR3 length is 14 residues. In germline, CDR1 is MDHEN, CDR2 SYDVKM. The CDR3 sequence is CASRRESSYNEQFF. In nucleotides, the CDR3 is TGTGCCAGCAGACGGGAAAGCTCCTACAATGAGCAGTTCTTC.

The genes are TRBV11-2 and TRBJ1-1; D not resolved. Trimming removed 1 base from V and 0 bases from J, with 12 bases in between. CDR3 size: 16 residues. Germline V gene sequence: CDR1 SGHAT, CDR2 FQNNGV. For the CDR3, the DNA is TGTGCCAGCAGCTTAGTGGCCGAGCCCGTGAACACTGAAGCTTTCTTT. It codes for CASSLVAEPVNTEAFF.

The genes are TRBV5-1 and TRBJ1-1, with TRBD1 identical over 11 bases. The germline CDR1 and CDR2 sequences are SGHRS and YFSETQ. The V gene end was trimmed by 4 bases and the J gene end by 0 bases; junction bases not matched to a gene: 5. The CDR3 has 16 amino acids. The CDR3 is CASSPWDRGMNTEAFF. The DNA for the CDR3 is TGCGCCAGCAGCCCCTGGGACAGGGGGATGAACACTGAAGCTTTCTTT. Full variable domain (remainder filled in from reference TRBV5-1 and TRBJ1-1): KAGVTQTPRYLIKTRGQQVTLSCSPISGHRSVSWYQQTPGQGLQFLFEYFSETQRNKGNFPGRFSGRQFSNSRSEMNVSTLELGDSALYLCASSPWDRGMNTEAFFGQGTRLTVV.

Points on this clone: Germline is not matched at one junction end, which may reflect a read error. The chain links TRBV27 to TRBJ1-5, with unresolved D. Germline assignment: CDR1 MNHEY and CDR2 SMNVEV (reference sequence). The CDR3 length is 13 residues. The CDR3 sequence: CASSSEFGQSQHF. In nucleotides, the CDR3 is TGTGCCAGCAGTTCTGAGTTTGGTCAGTCCCAGCATTTT.

The chain is built from TRBV27 and TRBJ2-7, with a possible D match to TRBD2 (5 bases). V lost 8 bases to trimming and J lost 1 base, with 15 bases between them. There are 14 residues in the CDR3. Per germline, CDR1 MNHEY and CDR2 SMNVEV (reference sequence). In DNA form, the CDR3 reads TGTGCCAGCGGTTATCGAGGGAGTTCCTACGAGCAGTACTTC. This gives the protein CASGYRGSSYEQYF.

This chain connects TRBV10-3 to TRBJ1-5, with D possibly being TRBD1 (6 bases). Between the trimmed V and J ends, which lost 7 bases and 3 bases, there was a span of 10 bases. Germline V gene lookup returns CDR1 ENHRY and CDR2 SYGVKD. The CDR3 extends over 13 amino acids. The CDR3 sequence is CAITGELNQPQHF. In DNA, the CDR3 is TGTGCCATCACAGGGGAACTCAATCAGCCCCAGCATTTT.

The rearrangement uses TRBV4-3 and TRBJ2-7; D uncertain. Germline loops: CDR1 LGHNA, CDR2 YSLEER. The germline V and J ends were trimmed by 0 bases and 2 bases, with 8 bases remaining between them. The CDR3 length is 14 residues. This CDR3 reads CASSQDLGPYEQYF. The DNA of the CDR3 is TGCGCCAGCAGCCAAGATCTGGGTCCCTACGAGCAGTACTTC.

This clone was seen just once. The chain has TRBV6-5 and TRBJ2-7; either TRBD1 or TRBD2 may fit D (5 bases each). V lost 2 bases and J lost 6, with 17 bases in between. The CDR3 length is 15 residues. Germline CDR1 and CDR2: MNHEY and SVGAGI. The DNA for the CDR3 is TGTGCCAGCAGTTACCTCGGGGCTCGGCCGCGCGAGCAGTACTTC. It yields the protein CASSYLGARPREQYF.